Listed below are T cell receptor beta chains from one sample, sequenced in a study of T cell changes during pregnancy in multiple sclerosis. Here immunoSEQ multiplex PCR was the method, and the copy in TCRdb shows in-frame clones only, minus some. This table has roughly 100,000 clones, just over 90% appearing once. The sequencing used peripheral blood, collected in the second trimester of pregnancy. These receptors were taken from a female donor in good health, enrolled as a control in a pregnancy study. The conserved cysteine and the conserved F or W are not part of the CDR3 here. D genes are given only for firm matches. Not all rows give a size; the values are once, few, many and, for expanded clones, a class.

>TRBV7-7|-|TRBJ2-1|-
ASSSRDGSSYNEQF
>TRBV14|-|TRBJ1-2|few
ASRTGPTGNYT
>TRBV28|TRBD2|TRBJ2-1|-
ASSSTTSGSRNEQF
>TRBV28|TRBD1|TRBJ1-2|once
ASSLGQGISGYT
>TRBV5-1|-|TRBJ1-2|-
ASSLAPGDYGYT
>TRBV18|TRBD1|TRBJ2-5|-
ASSPGQGETQY
>TRBV19|-|TRBJ1-5|-
ASSIGTNQPQH
>TRBV11-2|TRBD1|TRBJ2-5|-
ASSLRPRGRSETQY
>TRBV7-2|TRBD1|TRBJ1-6|-
ASSSASPGQGHSPLH
>TRBV4-1|TRBD1|TRBJ1-4|-
ASSQGTGDEKLF
>TRBV6-5|-|TRBJ1-5|-
ASSTQGEGQPQH
>TRBV27|TRBD2|TRBJ2-7|-
ASSIRVTSGDEQY